Reported below is one T cell receptor beta chain. The sample belongs to a study of technical replicates of blood from four donors. The CDR3 contains 14 residues. Germline trimming cut 3 bases from V and 1 base from J; bases unmatched to any gene: 1. From germline, CDR1 is SGHTA and CDR2 FQGTGA. Clones were sequenced by immunoSEQ multiplex PCR, and TCRdb holds only the in-frame ones, with some missing. The sample lists tens of thousands of clones, around 94% seen once, with 0.25% in the top ten. The TCR sequence derives from a human donor in good health. Material: T cells isolated from PBMCs. The V and J genes are TRBV7-3 and TRBJ2-5, with 8 nucleotides matching TRBD1. The CDR3 region has the DNA TGTGCCAGCAGCTTTACAGGGGGCCAAGAGACCCAGTACTTC. It specifies CASSFTGGQETQYF.